This T cell receptor (beta chain) was sequenced in a study of T cell responses to AZD1222 COVID-19 vaccine. In the study overall: Pooling was applied to second doses at about 4 or about 12 weeks.

Germline CDR1 and CDR2: SGHNT and YYREEE (reference sequence). This CDR3 has 15 amino acids. V was cut by 2 bases and J by 4 bases, with 15 bases left in between. To note about this clone: The antigen remains unidentified.

The study's findings and limits: The reported proportion of spike-specific TCRs targeting unmutated variant regions was nearly half. Scientists sampled the repertoires only once the peak T cell response had passed. Clonal diversity was possibly underestimated; the donors were predominantly white British and more often female.

Sequencing used immunoSEQ multiplex PCR; TCRdb keeps in-frame clones, though not all of them. Altogether 100,000 to 120,000 clones are present, 85% to 95% being singletons, with the ten largest covering 7.8%. Here the sequenced sample was peripheral blood, taken on day 0 of AZD1222 vaccination. The chain is built from TRBV5-4 and TRBJ1-2, with D maybe TRBD1 (6 bases). The sequence derives from an adult in good health. The CDR3 sequence is CASSLGNRALYGYTF. The CDR3 nucleotides are TGTGCCAGCAGCTTAGGAAACAGGGCCCTCTATGGCTACACCTTC.